The clone carrying this T cell receptor (beta chain) showed up just a few times. The target antigen is unknown. V trimming: 2 bases; J trimming: 3 bases; junction bases outside the gene matches: 6. Germline assignment: CDR1 SGHRS and CDR2 YFSETQ. CDR3 length: 15 residues. This sample was included in a study of T-cell reconstitution after alpha-beta-depleted transplantation in children. Findings and caveats of the study: By about two months after transplant, alpha-beta T cells reportedly arose from several hundred graft clones that had expanded. Some patients showed high day-60 TCRbeta diversity, which derived from surviving recipient T cells and thymic progenitors.

Construction of the TCRbeta library involved unique molecular identifiers. TCRdb passed the PCR reads through MiXCR, listing each CDR3 protein once. This table has just over 950,000 distinct CDR3 sequences, around 30% appearing once. The specimen comprised PBMCs, mostly from graft donor cells, sampled 360 days after TCRalphabeta/CD19-depleted stem cell transplant. This chain uses TRBV5-1 with TRBJ1-1; 8 positions match TRBD1. This TCR was recovered from a boy under three years old who had a stem cell transplant for SCID, so the T cells may come from the graft donor. CDR3 DNA: TGCGCCAGCAGCTTCAGACAGGGGAAGTACACTGAAGCTTTCTTT. Translating it yields CASSFRQGKYTEAFF.